This TCR beta chain comes out of a study of cytomegalovirus exposure and HLA in healthy donors. The assay was immunoSEQ multiplex PCR, and TCRdb's table has in-frame clones only and misses some. The table includes over 110,000 clones, 85% to 90% detected once. Per the germline V gene, CDR1 is SGHAT and CDR2 is FQNNGV. This CDR3 has 15 residues. Trimming shortened V by 3 bases and J by 2 bases, and 12 bases separated the two germline ends. The chain joins TRBV11-2 to TRBJ2-3; tentative D call: TRBD1 (6 bases). The specimen sequenced was PBMCs. This receptor was identified in a young man in good health and CMV-seropositive. The CDR3 sequence: CASSFPGHPTDTQYF. The DNA for the CDR3 is TGTGCCAGCAGCTTCCCGGGACATCCCACAGATACGCAGTATTTT.